The entry that follows covers one T cell receptor beta chain sequence. What it recognizes is unknown. CDR3 length equals 15 residues. The V segment lost 6 bases and the J segment 4 bases; nucleotides outside the gene matches: 12. Germline CDR1 SQVTM, CDR2 ANQGSEA. This specimen belongs to a study of blood T cells in healthy people across ages. Overall study context: About one barcoded TCR beta cDNA was captured per two T cells.

Combining a sample-barcoded 5' primer with a J-beta primer mix, a second PCR ran for roughly 7 to 12 cycles. Each cDNA molecule received a tag from a template-switch adaptor that had 12 random nucleotides. MiXCR, applied by TCRdb to the 5' RACE reads, yields one record per CDR3 protein. The sample lists more than 700,000 distinct CDR3 sequences; 46% were seen once. Study-wide results and limits: Estimates of diversity drawn from one million T cells were considered underestimates. A roughly linear fall in TCR beta diversity per million T cells was seen with increasing age.

The sequence was collected from a man older than 75 in good health. Sample: blood. The chain couples TRBV29-1 to TRBJ2-7; 10 bases fit TRBD1. The CDR3 spells CSVRTVTGGRYEQYF. The CDR3 DNA reads TGCAGCGTCCGAACGGTGACAGGGGGCAGGTACGAGCAGTACTTC.